This T cell receptor (beta chain) was identified in a study of cytomegalovirus exposure and HLA in healthy donors. The study, taken as a whole, reports: A later analysis appeared to link common viral pathogens to several of the most significant clusters. Most of the TCR beta V segments (in an earlier analysis) were productive either about 87% or about 30% of the time.

CDR3 length: 14 amino acids. Per germline, CDR1 MGHDK and CDR2 SYGVNS. Trimming removed 7 bases from V and 9 bases from J; junction bases left unmatched: 9. The PCR made use of 60 Vbeta and 13 Jbeta primers. Here immunoSEQ multiplex PCR was the method, and the copy in TCRdb shows in-frame clones only, minus some. In the table there are 85,000 to 130,000 clones, 82% of which are singletons. To note about this clone: Its antigen remains unknown.

The sequence was collected from a man over 45 in good health and CMV-seronegative. The source material was PBMCs. This rearrangement joins TRBV25-1 to TRBJ1-6, with 7 positions matching TRBD1. This chain's CDR3 is CASTPRTGGSPLHF. DNA of the CDR3: TGTGCCAGCACTCCTCGGACAGGCGGTTCACCCCTCCACTTT.